Each of the 2 T cell receptor beta chains below was sequenced from the same sample in a study of cytomegalovirus exposure and HLA in healthy donors. The primer mix had 60 Vbeta and 13 Jbeta primers. Data came from immunoSEQ multiplex PCR; TCRdb stores just in-frame clones and leaves some out. This repertoire includes 150,000 to 250,000 clones. The sample comprised PBMCs. The receptors were gathered from a boy between 10 and 17 years old in good health and CMV-seronegative.

The V gene is TRBV7-8, the J gene TRBJ1-1, with 12 bases that match TRBD1. CDR3 length equals 15 residues. The V segment lost 7 bases and the J segment 3 bases; nucleotides outside the gene matches: 6. Germline V gene lookup returns CDR1 SGHVS and CDR2 FQNEAQ. The CDR3 is CASTHRDRGHTEAFF. The CDR3, as DNA: TGTGCCAGCACCCACCGGGACAGGGGGCACACTGAAGCTTTCTTT.

V and J are TRBV18 and TRBJ2-7; D perhaps matches TRBD1 (5 bases). This CDR3 region has 14 residues. V was pared by 3 bases and J by 1 base, with 10 bases between. CDR1 and CDR2 (germline): KGHSH, LQKENI. CDR3 DNA: TGTGCCAGCTCACCTGGGGCAGGTTCCTACGAGCAGTACTTC. Translation gives CASSPGAGSYEQYF.